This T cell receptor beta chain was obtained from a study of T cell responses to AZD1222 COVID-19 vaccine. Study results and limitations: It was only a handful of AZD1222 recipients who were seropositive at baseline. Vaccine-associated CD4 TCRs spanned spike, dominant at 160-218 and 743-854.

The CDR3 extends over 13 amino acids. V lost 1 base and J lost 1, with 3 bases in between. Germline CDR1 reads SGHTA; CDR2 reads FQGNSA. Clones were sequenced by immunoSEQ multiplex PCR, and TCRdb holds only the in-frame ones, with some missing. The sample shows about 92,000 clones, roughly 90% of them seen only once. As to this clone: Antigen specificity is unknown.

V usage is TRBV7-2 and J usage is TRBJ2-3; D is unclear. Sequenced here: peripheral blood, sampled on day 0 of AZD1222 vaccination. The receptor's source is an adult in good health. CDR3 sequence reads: CASSLVRTDTQYF. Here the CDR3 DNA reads TGTGCCAGCAGCTTAGTTCGCACAGATACGCAGTATTTT. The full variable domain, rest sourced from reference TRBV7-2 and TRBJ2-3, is GAGVSQSPSNKVTEKGKDVELRCDPISGHTALYWYRQSLGQGLEFLIYFQGNSAPDKSGLPSDRFSAERTGGSVSTLTIQRTQQEDSAVYLCASSLVRTDTQYFGPGTRLTVL.